Following are 16 T cell receptor beta chains from one sample sequenced in a study of blood T cell repertoires in COVID-19. Profiling relied on immunoSEQ multiplex PCR, and the TCRdb table lists in-frame clones only, not all of them. The sample contains 350,000 to 400,000 clones, just over 90% of which appear only once. Sample: PBMCs or T cells enriched from blood (not recorded which). The receptors were sampled from a woman aged 40 to 50 who had been exposed to COVID-19.

The CDR3: CASSPSGYANYGYTF. For the CDR3, the DNA is TGTGCCAGTAGTCCTTCGGGATACGCTAACTATGGCTACACCTTC. The gene calls are TRBV19 and TRBJ1-2, with D uncertain. V was cut by 5 bases and J by 0 bases, with 13 bases left in between. The CDR3 has 15 amino acids. Germline-derived CDR1 and CDR2 are LNHDA and SQIVND (reference sequence).

This clone was picked up one time. The chain is built from TRBV19 and TRBJ1-2; 7 bases agree with TRBD1. Trimming removed 5 bases from V and 7 bases from J; junction bases left unmatched: 4. Germline lookup yields CDR1 LNHDA and CDR2 SQIVND (reference sequence). This CDR3 comprises 12 residues. CDR3 in DNA: TGTGCCAGTAGTGACAGGGTTACTGGCTACACCTTC. The encoded protein is CASSDRVTGYTF.

The chain is built from TRBV28 and TRBJ1-1; no definite D call. Germline CDR1 MDHEN, CDR2 SYDVKM. This CDR3 has 14 residues. The germline V and J ends were trimmed by 5 bases and 1 base, with 11 bases remaining between them. DNA for the CDR3: TGTGCCAGCAGTCCCCCGCCAGGGAACACTGAAGCTTTCTTT. It encodes CASSPPPGNTEAFF.

This clone appeared a single time. The chain uses TRBV9 and TRBJ2-1, with a tentative D call TRBD2 (5 bases). The V end lost 3 bases, the J end lost 3 bases, and 10 bases lay between the germline ends. The CDR3 is 14 amino acids. The germline V gene encodes CDR1 SGDLS and CDR2 YYNGEE. The CDR3 DNA reads as TGTGCCAGCAGCGCGACGGACTTCTACAATGAGCAGTTCTTC. Translation: CASSATDFYNEQFF.

The genes are TRBV2 and TRBJ2-7, with D perhaps matching TRBD2 (6 bases). Germline CDR1 is SNHLY and CDR2 is FYNNEI. Trimming removed 5 bases at V and 11 bases at J, with 16 bases between. CDR3 length: 12 residues. This CDR3 is CASSRDWRREYF. For the CDR3, the DNA is TGTGCCAGCAGTCGAGACTGGCGGAGGGAGTACTTC.

The chain combines TRBV19 with TRBJ1-3; TRBD1 matches at 9 bases. In germline, CDR1 is LNHDA, CDR2 SQIVND (reference sequence). With V trimmed by 5 bases and J by 0 bases, 8 bases remained unmatched. This CDR3 has 17 amino acids. DNA of the CDR3: TGTGCCAGTAGTGGGGGCCGGACAGGGGACTCTGGAAACACCATATATTTT. This gives the protein CASSGGRTGDSGNTIYF.

The gene calls are TRBV5-1 and TRBJ2-7; TRBD1 matches 12 bases. J lost 7 bases, V lost 0 bases, and 5 bases had no gene match. In germline, CDR1 is SGHRS, CDR2 YFSETQ. The CDR3 runs 15 residues. The CDR3 loop reads CASSLGGQGAREQYF. As DNA, the CDR3 is TGCGCCAGCAGCTTGGGGGGACAGGGGGCGCGTGAGCAGTACTTC.

J is TRBJ1-3 and V is TRBV6-5; D gene ambiguous. V lost 6 bases and J lost 2, with 5 bases in between. Germline loops: CDR1 MNHEY, CDR2 SVGAGI. CDR3 length equals 12 residues. CDR3 coding DNA: TGTGCCAGCAGCGGTACTGGAAACACCATATATTTT. This codes for CASSGTGNTIYF.

CDR3 DNA: TGTGCCAGCAGCGCAGGACAGGGGCTCAATCAGCCCCAGCATTTT. This codes for CASSAGQGLNQPQHF. The chain has TRBV5-4 and TRBJ1-5; 9 bases are a match to TRBD1. The CDR3 extends over 15 amino acids. The germline V gene has CDR1 SGHNT and CDR2 YYREEE (reference sequence). J lost 3 bases, V lost 4 bases, and 5 bases had no gene match.

CDR3 region: CASSQDRGLNEKLFF. The CDR3 DNA follows: TGTGCCAGCTCACAAGACAGGGGTTTAAATGAAAAACTGTTTTTT. V gene TRBV18 combines with J gene TRBJ1-4, with 8 bases fitting TRBD1. J lost 5 bases, V lost 4 bases, and 6 bases had no gene match. In germline, CDR1 is KGHSH, CDR2 LQKENI. The CDR3 is 15 amino acids.

The gene calls are TRBV5-8 and TRBJ1-3; D is possibly TRBD1 (5 bases). V was trimmed by 4 bases and J by 4 bases, leaving 9 bases between them. Per the germline V gene, CDR1 is SGHTS and CDR2 is YDEGEE. The CDR3 covers 13 residues. The CDR3 sequence is CASSLGHGNTIYF. The CDR3 DNA is TGTGCCAGCAGCCTAGGACACGGAAACACCATATATTTT.

This chain connects TRBV5-5 to TRBJ1-5, with D perhaps matching TRBD1 (6 bases). The CDR3 is 13 residues long. From germline, CDR1 is SGHKS and CDR2 YYEKEE (reference sequence). V lost 0 bases to trimming and J lost 6 bases, with 7 bases between them. CDR3 sequence reads: CASSLAGVQPQHF. CDR3 coding DNA: TGTGCCAGCAGCTTGGCAGGGGTTCAGCCCCAGCATTTT.

The genes are TRBV9 and TRBJ1-3; TRBD1 is a possible D gene (6 bases). Trimming left V 4 bases short and J 0 bases short, with 14 bases between. The CDR3 loop spans 16 amino acids. Germline assignment: CDR1 SGDLS and CDR2 YYNGEE. Here the CDR3 reads CASSPWTAHSGNTIYF. DNA for the CDR3: TGTGCCAGCAGCCCTTGGACAGCTCACTCTGGAAACACCATATATTTT.

The rearrangement uses TRBV7-2 and TRBJ2-1, with D possibly TRBD2 on 5 matching bases. The CDR3 sequence is 15 residues long. Trimming took 4 bases from V and 5 from J, leaving 15 bases between them. Germline V CDR1 and CDR2: SGHTA, FQGNSA. The CDR3 reads CASSSAGPRNNEQFF. The CDR3 region has the DNA TGTGCCAGCAGCTCCGCGGGTCCTAGAAACAATGAGCAGTTCTTC.

The rearrangement links TRBV4-1 to TRBJ1-2; D not resolved. The CDR3 length is 14 residues. V lost 4 bases and J lost 4, with 13 bases in between. The germline gives CDR1 MGHRA, CDR2 YSYEKL. For the CDR3, the DNA is TGCGCCAGCAGCCTAGGAGGGTATGGCTATGGCTACACCTTC. This sequence encodes CASSLGGYGYGYTF.

The rearrangement links TRBV3-1 (or the pseudogene TRBV3-2) to TRBJ2-5; the match to TRBD1 covers 9 bases. The CDR3 covers 16 residues. V lost 5 bases to trimming and J lost 3 bases; unmatched junction nucleotides: 10. Germline values: CDR1 LGHDT, CDR2 YNNKEL (reference sequence). CDR3 coding DNA: TGTGCCAGCAGCACATTTACAGGGGGCTTAGAAGAGACCCAGTACTTC. This sequence encodes CASSTFTGGLEETQYF.